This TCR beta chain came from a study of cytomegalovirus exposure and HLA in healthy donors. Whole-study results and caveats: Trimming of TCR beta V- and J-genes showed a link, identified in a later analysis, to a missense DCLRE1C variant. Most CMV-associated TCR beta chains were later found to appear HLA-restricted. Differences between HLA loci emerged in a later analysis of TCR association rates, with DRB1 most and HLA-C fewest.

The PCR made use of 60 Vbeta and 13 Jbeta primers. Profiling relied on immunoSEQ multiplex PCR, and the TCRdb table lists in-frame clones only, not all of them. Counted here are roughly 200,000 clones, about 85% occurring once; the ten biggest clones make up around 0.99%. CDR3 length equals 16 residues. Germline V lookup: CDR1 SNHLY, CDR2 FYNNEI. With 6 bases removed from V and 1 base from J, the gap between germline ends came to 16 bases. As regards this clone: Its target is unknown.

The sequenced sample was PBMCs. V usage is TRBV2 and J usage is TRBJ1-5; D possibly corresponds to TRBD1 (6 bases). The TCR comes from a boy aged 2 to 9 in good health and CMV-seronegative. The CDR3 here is CASRDAGALSNQPQHF. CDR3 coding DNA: TGTGCCAGCAGGGATGCAGGGGCCCTAAGCAATCAGCCCCAGCATTTT.